The T cell receptor beta chain described here comes from a study of beta chain features in type 1 diabetes (dated by TCRdb to the late 2010s). Regarding the complete study: Mean age, gender distribution, total cell number and subset yield did not differ between patients and healthy donors. Across all samples, roughly 110,000,000 sorted cells were examined, and cell number per subset correlated strongly with RNA yield. The study compared the TCRB repertoires of sorted circulating CD4+ T cell subsets in recently diagnosed type 1 diabetes patients with those in matched healthy donors. Naive and central memory subsets were obtained from all 30 or so donors, but regulatory and stem cell-like memory subsets were isolated from only 8 patients and about eight healthy donors.

Including the terminal cysteine and phenylalanine, the CDR3 comprises 11 residues. CDR3 DNA only is kept here, 33 bases in frame from base 1. According to the germline V gene (reference sequence), CDR1 reads MNHNY and CDR2 reads SVGAGI. A distance of 8 bases separates the germline ends of V and J, which lose 6 bases and 8 bases respectively. The High Capacity cDNA Reverse Transcription Kit was used to reverse transcribe all of the isolated RNA, meaning that expressed TCRB transcripts were what got sequenced. Deep immunoSEQ sequencing was applied to naive, central memory and regulatory T cell samples, giving an average of roughly 3.3 million total reads per sample. After sorted cells were lysed in RLT buffer, RNA was extracted with DNase-treated RNeasy Micro or Mini kits, with the choice depending on cell number. To prevent cross-contamination, each cell subset was processed individually, whereas patient and healthy donor samples were processed jointly. The immunoSEQ multiplex PCR was used to amplify TCRB sequences from cDNA, generating 87-bp fragments that spanned the CDR3 region. The amplicons were sequenced using the Illumina HiSeq platform. The study's own analysis went as follows. Synthetic template baselines were used to correct PCR bias computationally, reads within Hamming distance 2 were collapsed together, and singletons that could not be merged were discarded. Reads were aligned to IMGT to assign V, D and J genes, CDR3 length, and insertions or deletions at six rearrangement sites. Clonotype counts were normalized to sorted cell number within each subset before computing true diversity and Gini coefficients with the tcR R package. Repertoire sharing was quantified using the overlap coefficient calculated on TCRB nucleotide sequences. TCRdb retrieved this table from immuneACCESS and kept in-frame rearrangements only. Not all clones are present; in checked studies, unresolved V genes account for under half, and no reason is known for the remainder. V and J calls and clone size are those listed in that table; D and trimming were worked out from the DNA. This sample gives approximately 130,000 clones in total; roughly a sixth of them show up just once. 2.6% of the sample lies in the top ten.

Paper-wide results and their limitations: The naive, central memory and regulatory TCRB repertoires appeared to resemble one another more closely among patients than among healthy donors. Type 1 diabetes patients showed a moderate but significant shortening of TCRB CDR3 length in all four CD4+ subsets. Because cDNA was sequenced instead of genomic DNA, activated cells with high expression could be over-represented, although the groups did not differ in activation or CD3 levels. PCR might favor shorter templates, but patient and control samples were amplified and corrected together, so any skew would affect both groups equally. Only small numbers of individuals were included in the HLA sub-analyses, which left unresolved whether HLA type had any influence on TCRB rearrangement. Fewer insertions and more nucleotide deletions at VDJ recombination sites were observed in patients with type 1 diabetes, implying thymic rearrangement abnormalities.

Regarding this clone: Its antigen specificity is not known. Nothing much larger sits one base from this clone, and base qualities are not available.

Each donor gave one peripheral blood draw, averaging roughly 100 mL, which was collected into heparinised tubes. A BD FACSAria II was used to sort naive, central memory, regulatory and stem cell-like memory CD4+ T cells with a panel that included CD45RO, CCR7, CD25, CD127, CD95 and CD27. A purity above 95% was achieved for all sorted populations. Right away, PBMCs were isolated by Lymphoprep density gradient centrifugation and were stained directly, with no culture step. To minimize batch effects, samples were stained and sorted in pairs, one healthy donor with one patient per experiment. In this chain, TRBV6-6 is recombined with TRBJ2-4, with no D gene named confidently. The sequenced sample was central memory CD4+ T cells from blood. This TCR came from a man aged 18 to 29 with type 1 diabetes. The nucleotide sequence reads TGTGCCAGCAGAATTTGGGACATTCAGTACTTC. Its protein is CASRIWDIQYF.